Each of the 29 T cell receptor beta chains below was sequenced from the same sample in a study of T-cell memory formation after mild COVID-19. TCRdb reprocessed the 5' RACE reads via MiXCR and lists one record per CDR3 protein. The data hold around 300,000 distinct CDR3 sequences, with roughly 13% observed a single time. Material: PBMCs or a T cell subset sorted from them (not recorded which). The source is a man between 18 and 35 years old who had mild COVID-19 (a few samples of this study predate the infection). Cell type and time point are not known.

This clonotype came up a few times. The gene calls are TRBV12-3 or TRBV12-4 and TRBJ1-1; the D gene is possibly TRBD1 (6 bases). V was pared by 6 bases and J by 7 bases, with 9 bases between. The CDR3 is made up of 11 amino acids. CDR3 in DNA: TGTGCCAGCAGAAGGGGGGGTGAAGCTTTCTTT. Its protein is CASRRGGEAFF.

There are many counts of this clonotype. The chain joins TRBV6-1 to TRBJ1-1; unclear D gene. The CDR3 covers 13 residues. Germline V CDR1 and CDR2: MNHNS, SASEGT. Trimming shortened V by 1 base and J by 5 bases, and 8 bases separated the two germline ends. CDR3 in amino acids: CASSEVYGTEAFF. CDR3 coding DNA: TGTGCCAGCAGTGAAGTGTACGGGACTGAAGCTTTCTTT.

The chain uses TRBV5-1 and TRBJ1-4; D possibly corresponds to TRBD1 (6 bases). V was trimmed by 2 bases and J by 6 bases, leaving 14 bases between them. There are 15 residues in the CDR3. Germline V gene data show CDR1 as SGHRS and CDR2 as YFSETQ. The CDR3 here is CASSFGGGYDEKLFF. The DNA for the CDR3 is TGCGCCAGCAGCTTCGGAGGGGGGTATGATGAAAAACTGTTTTTT. Combining the CDR3 with reference TRBV5-1 and TRBJ1-4 gives the whole variable domain KAGVTQTPRYLIKTRGQQVTLSCSPISGHRSVSWYQQTPGQGLQFLFEYFSETQRNKGNFPGRFSGRQFSNSRSEMNVSTLELGDSALYLCASSFGGGYDEKLFFGSGTQLSVL.

The J gene is TRBJ2-3, the V gene TRBV29-1, with D possibly being TRBD2 (5 bases). The ends were cut back, 3 bases at V and 6 bases at J, with 13 bases in the middle. The CDR3 loop spans 13 amino acids. CDR1 is SQVTM and CDR2 is ANQGSEA in the germline V gene. The CDR3 here is CSVEWQRADTQYF. CDR3 sequence (DNA): TGCAGCGTTGAGTGGCAGAGGGCCGATACGCAGTATTTT.

This chain joins TRBV5-1 and TRBJ2-3, with D possibly TRBD1 on 6 matching bases. V was trimmed by 2 bases and J by 0 bases, leaving 10 bases between them. Germline assignment: CDR1 SGHRS and CDR2 YFSETQ. The CDR3 length is 15 residues. Here the CDR3 DNA reads TGCGCCAGCAGCTTAAGGACAGATAGCACAGATACGCAGTATTTT. The encoded protein is CASSLRTDSTDTQYF.

This clonotype showed up just a few times. The chain uses TRBV29-1 and TRBJ1-1, with D perhaps matching TRBD1 (5 bases). V lost 5 bases and J 9 bases, leaving 19 bases between the germline ends. This CDR3 spans 13 amino acids. Germline-derived CDR1 and CDR2 are SQVTM and ANQGSEA. CDR3 sequence reads: CSVRGARLEKAFF. DNA for the CDR3: TGCAGCGTTAGGGGCGCGAGGTTAGAGAAAGCTTTCTTT. Together with reference TRBV29-1 and TRBJ1-1, the CDR3 gives the full variable domain: SAVISQKPSRDICQRGTSLTIQCQVDSQVTMMFWYRQQPGQSLTLIATANQGSEATYESGFVIDKFPISRPNLTFSTLTVSNMSPEDSSIYLCSVRGARLEKAFFGQGTRLTVV.

This clonotype was picked up many times. CDR3 residues: CASSFGTSGDNEQFF. CDR3 nucleotide sequence: TGTGCCAGCAGCTTTGGGACTAGCGGAGACAATGAGCAGTTCTTC. The chain couples TRBV11-2 to TRBJ2-1, with TRBD2 matching 11 bases. V lost 3 bases and J lost 5; bases outside the gene matches: 3. This CDR3 is built from 15 residues. The V gene's germline CDR1 is SGHAT and CDR2 FQNNGV.

This clonotype was seen at least ten times. The chain combines TRBV7-9 with TRBJ1-2, with D possibly being TRBD1 (5 bases). CDR3 length: 11 amino acids. Germline values: CDR1 SEHNR, CDR2 FQNEAQ (reference sequence). Trimming shortened V by 5 bases and J by 7 bases, and 8 bases separated the two germline ends. The chain's CDR3 is CASSPGFGYTF. The DNA for the CDR3 is TGTGCCAGCAGCCCAGGGTTTGGCTACACCTTC.

The CDR3 nucleotides are TGCGCCAGCAGCCACGGACAGGGAGGGAACTATGGCTACACCTTC. It is translated as CASSHGQGGNYGYTF. The V gene is TRBV4-1, the J gene TRBJ1-2; 8 positions agree with TRBD1. V shed 3 bases and J 2 bases; nucleotides not matched to a gene: 5. Germline values: CDR1 MGHRA, CDR2 YSYEKL. CDR3 size: 15 residues.

Only a few counts were recorded for this clonotype. The chain is built from TRBV13 and TRBJ1-4; TRBD1 might be the D (5 bases). V gave up 1 base and J gave up 5 bases, with 11 bases separating them. CDR1 and CDR2 (germline): PRHDT, FYEKMQ (reference sequence). The CDR3 consists of 15 residues. CDR3 protein: CASSLDPGENEKLFF. DNA for the CDR3: TGTGCCAGCAGCTTAGACCCGGGGGAGAATGAAAAACTGTTTTTT.

This clonotype was seen a handful of times. V gene TRBV20-1 combines with J gene TRBJ1-1, with D possibly TRBD1 on 6 matching bases. V was cut by 6 bases and J by 7 bases, with 21 bases left in between. This CDR3 contains 14 residues. The germline gives CDR1 DFQATT, CDR2 SNEGSKA (reference sequence). This CDR3 is CSAPEGGKDLEAFF. CDR3 nucleotides: TGCAGTGCCCCGGAGGGGGGGAAGGACCTTGAAGCTTTCTTT.

This clonotype was counted only a few times. V is TRBV10-3 and J is TRBJ2-1; D perhaps matches TRBD1 (7 bases). Germline values: CDR1 ENHRY, CDR2 SYGVKD. V lost 3 bases, J lost 8 bases, and 20 bases lay in between. The CDR3 has 16 amino acids. The CDR3 sequence is CAISDPTPGGTDEQFF. In nucleotides, the CDR3 is TGTGCCATCAGTGACCCGACCCCAGGGGGGACGGATGAGCAGTTCTTC.

The J gene is TRBJ1-5, the V gene TRBV4-1; no clear D gene. This CDR3 has 13 amino acids. Germline V lookup: CDR1 MGHRA, CDR2 YSYEKL. V lost 5 bases and J lost 3, with 8 bases in between. The CDR3 bases are TGCGCCAGCAGCACCGGTTCCAATCAGCCCCAGCATTTT. Translating it yields CASSTGSNQPQHF.

This clonotype came up many times. V and J are TRBV4-1 and TRBJ2-7; the D gene is possibly TRBD2 (5 bases). The CDR3 covers 14 residues. Germline CDR1 and CDR2: MGHRA and YSYEKL. Trimming shortened V by 0 bases and J by 3 bases, and 9 bases separated the two germline ends. CDR3 in DNA: TGCGCCAGCAGCCAAGAAGGAGGATTCTACGAGCAGTACTTC. Translating it yields CASSQEGGFYEQYF.

Judged by abundance, this clonotype is medium-sized. The genes are TRBV13 and TRBJ2-1; no reliable D call. V was cut by 5 bases and J by 7 bases, with 9 bases left in between. This CDR3 region has 12 residues. The V gene's germline CDR1 is PRHDT and CDR2 FYEKMQ (reference sequence). The CDR3 DNA reads as TGTGCCAGCAGCGCATTGGGAAATGAGCAGTTCTTC. The encoded protein is CASSALGNEQFF.

The chain joins TRBV25-1 to TRBJ2-5, with D tentatively TRBD1 (6 bases). V was clipped by 6 bases and J by 5 bases, with 16 bases between them. The CDR3 extends over 14 amino acids. From germline, CDR1 is MGHDK and CDR2 SYGVNS. CDR3 loop: CASSQGRGFETQYF. CDR3 nucleotide sequence: TGTGCCAGCAGCCAGGGCAGGGGTTTCGAGACCCAGTACTTC.

The chain links TRBV7-8 to TRBJ2-5; 8 bases match TRBD2. The CDR3 loop spans 15 amino acids. V was pared by 6 bases and J by 12 bases, with 18 bases of the junction left unmatched. The germline V gene has CDR1 SGHVS and CDR2 FQNEAQ. In DNA form, the CDR3 reads TGTGCCAGCAGGGCTGTAGTCCCGGGACTAGGGGCTAAGTACTTC. This codes for CASRAVVPGLGAKYF.

This clonotype has a handful of counts. The V call is TRBV27, the J call TRBJ2-7; D is possibly TRBD1 (5 bases). This CDR3 has 14 amino acids. Per the germline V gene, CDR1 is MNHEY and CDR2 is SMNVEV (reference sequence). The ends were cut back, 4 bases at V and 3 bases at J, with 13 bases in the middle. This CDR3 is CASSSRQFSYEQYF. The CDR3 DNA is TGTGCCAGCAGTTCCCGACAGTTCAGCTACGAGCAGTACTTC.

V and J are TRBV5-6 and TRBJ2-5; maybe TRBD1 (6 bases). Trimming cost V 2 bases and J 7 bases, with 12 bases left between them. This CDR3 contains 13 residues. The V gene's germline CDR1 is SGHDT and CDR2 YYEEEE. The CDR3 region is CASSFDRRGTQYF. CDR3 nucleotides: TGTGCCAGCAGCTTCGACAGGAGAGGGACCCAGTACTTC.

The chain couples TRBV20-1 to TRBJ1-4; weak D call: TRBD1 (6 bases). The ends were cut back, 6 bases at V and 1 base at J, with 18 bases in the middle. This CDR3 is built from 16 residues. Germline V lookup: CDR1 DFQATT, CDR2 SNEGSKA (reference sequence). The CDR3 region is CSAAPGYRVTNEKLFF. The CDR3 nucleotides read TGCAGTGCCGCCCCGGGGTACAGGGTAACTAATGAAAAACTGTTTTTT.

This clonotype was counted a few times. The chain couples TRBV4-1 to TRBJ1-1, with a tentative D call TRBD1 (6 bases). This CDR3 has 14 residues. Trimming removed 2 bases from V and 2 bases from J, with 9 bases in between. Germline assignment: CDR1 MGHRA and CDR2 YSYEKL. CDR3 in amino acids: CASSQNRVNTEAFF. The CDR3 coding sequence is TGCGCCAGCAGCCAAAACAGGGTAAACACTGAAGCTTTCTTT.

This clonotype showed up many times. The DNA of the CDR3 is TGTGCCAGCAGCTTGGCCTTTGCGGACACCGGGGAGCTGTTTTTT. It is translated as CASSLAFADTGELFF. The chain combines TRBV5-4 with TRBJ2-2; D gene unclear. Germline assignment: CDR1 SGHNT and CDR2 YYREEE (reference sequence). The CDR3 is 15 amino acids. V lost 0 bases and J lost 3, with 9 bases in between. Full variable domain (remainder filled in from reference TRBV5-4 and TRBJ2-2): ETGVTQSPTHLIKTRGQQVTLRCSSQSGHNTVSWYQQALGQGPQFIFQYYREEENGRGNFPPRFSGLQFPNYSSELNVNALELDDSALYLCASSLAFADTGELFFGEGSRLTVL.

This clonotype was seen ten or more times. This sequence joins TRBV29-1 and TRBJ2-2, with 8 bases fitting TRBD1. V lost 7 bases and J lost 1; bases outside the gene matches: 2. Per the germline V gene, CDR1 is SQVTM and CDR2 is ANQGSEA. There are 13 residues in the CDR3. CDR3 DNA sequence: TGCAGCGCAGGGACAGGGAACACCGGGGAGCTGTTTTTT. This translates into CSAGTGNTGELFF.

The chain recombines TRBV20-1 with TRBJ1-2; D not certain. This CDR3 region has 11 residues. Trimming shortened V by 7 bases and J by 1 base, and 7 bases separated the two germline ends. Per the germline V gene, CDR1 is DFQATT and CDR2 is SNEGSKA (reference sequence). The CDR3 DNA follows: TGCAGTGGGGATCTTAACTATGGCTACACCTTC. Its translation is CSGDLNYGYTF.

The chain recombines TRBV9 with TRBJ2-7; TRBD2 is a possible D gene (5 bases). V was pared by 0 bases and J by 6 bases, with 13 bases between. Germline CDR1 and CDR2: SGDLS and YYNGEE. CDR3 size: 14 residues. The CDR3 DNA is TGTGCCAGCAGCGTAGGGACTTGGGCAACCGAGCAGTACTTC. Translating it yields CASSVGTWATEQYF.

The chain joins TRBV5-1 to TRBJ2-7; 13 bases align to TRBD2. The CDR3 is 15 residues long. The germline V gene has CDR1 SGHRS and CDR2 YFSETQ. V was pared by 4 bases and J by 4 bases, with 5 bases of the junction left unmatched. DNA for the CDR3: TGCGCCAGCAGCCAATGGACTAGCGGGGGATACGAGCAGTACTTC. As protein: CASSQWTSGGYEQYF.

This clonotype was observed a handful of times. The V call is TRBV29-1, the J call TRBJ2-5; 7 nucleotides match TRBD1. The CDR3 consists of 13 residues. V shed 4 bases and J 4 bases; nucleotides not matched to a gene: 6. Per the germline V gene, CDR1 is SQVTM and CDR2 is ANQGSEA. CDR3 sequence (DNA): TGCAGCGTTGGGCCGACAGGGCCAGAGACCCAGTACTTC. Translating gives CSVGPTGPETQYF.

The J gene is TRBJ1-6, the V gene TRBV7-9; D ambiguous. The V end was cut by 5 bases, the J end by 15 bases, with 11 bases between. Germline V gene lookup returns CDR1 SEHNR and CDR2 FQNEAQ (reference sequence). This CDR3 is 11 amino acids long. Here the CDR3 reads CASSLPGDLHF. Here the CDR3 DNA reads TGTGCCAGCAGCCTCCCCGGGGACCTCCACTTT. Full variable domain (rest looked up from reference TRBV7-9 and TRBJ1-6): DTGVSQNPRHKITKRGQNVTFRCDPISEHNRLYWYRQTLGQGPEFLTYFQNEAQLEKSRLLSDRFSAERPKGSFSTLEIQRTEQGDSAMYLCASSLPGDLHFGNGTRLTVT.

The V and J genes are TRBV18 and TRBJ2-1; 7 bases agree with TRBD1. Losses at the gene ends were 6 bases for V and 1 base for J; bases not matched to a gene: 6. CDR3 length equals 15 residues. Germline CDR1 KGHSH, CDR2 LQKENI. The CDR3 here is CASSPGQVSYNEQFF. The CDR3 DNA follows: TGTGCCAGCTCGCCCGGACAGGTATCCTACAATGAGCAGTTCTTC.